Below are 21 T cell receptor beta chains sequenced from a single sample in a study of blood T cells in healthy people across ages. With a J-beta primer mix and a sample-barcoded 5' primer, a second PCR ran about 7 to 12 cycles. MiXCR, applied by TCRdb to the 5' RACE reads, yields one record per CDR3 protein. The sample has 1.5 million to 2 million distinct CDR3 sequences; about 50% are singletons. Sequences were obtained from blood. These receptors all stem from a woman between 40 and 50 years old in good health.

This clonotype was seen more than once but under ten times. V is TRBV6-6 and J is TRBJ1-2, with D possibly being TRBD1 (6 bases). The CDR3 extends over 15 amino acids. V shed 2 bases and J shed 4 bases, with 14 bases lying between them. Germline CDR1 MNHNY, CDR2 SVGAGI (reference sequence). CDR3 protein: CASSYGTGHGYGYTF. The DNA of the CDR3 is TGTGCCAGCAGTTACGGTACAGGGCACGGCTATGGCTACACCTTC.

This chain joins TRBV13 and TRBJ2-1; TRBD2 agrees at 8 bases. The J segment lost 2 bases and the V segment lost 3 bases, leaving 6 bases of the junction unmatched. The germline V gene has CDR1 PRHDT and CDR2 FYEKMQ (reference sequence). CDR3 length: 16 amino acids. The chain's CDR3 is CASSFGSGGAYNEQFF. The CDR3 DNA sequence: TGTGCCAGCAGCTTCGGCAGCGGGGGAGCCTACAATGAGCAGTTCTTC.

This clonotype was seen only once. The chain has TRBV7-2 and TRBJ1-2, with D maybe TRBD1 (5 bases). This CDR3 is 13 amino acids long. Germline CDR1 reads SGHTA; CDR2 reads FQGNSA. Trimming shortened V by 2 bases and J by 3 bases, and 7 bases separated the two germline ends. CDR3 protein: CASSLLRDYGYTF. DNA for the CDR3: TGTGCCAGCAGCTTACTCAGGGACTATGGCTACACCTTC.

This clonotype showed up just a few times. The gene calls are TRBV28 and TRBJ2-5; no definite D call. The V and J ends lost 4 bases and 2 bases respectively, with 17 bases between them. This CDR3 has 16 amino acids. The germline CDR1 and CDR2 sequences are MDHEN and SYDVKM. CDR3 amino acids: CASSSAFSTLQETQYF. In nucleotides, the CDR3 is TGTGCCAGCAGTTCCGCCTTTTCGACATTGCAAGAGACCCAGTACTTC. The full variable domain, with the rest looked up from reference TRBV28 and TRBJ2-5, is DVKVTQSSRYLVKRTGEKVFLECVQDMDHENMFWYRQDPGLGLRLIYFSYDVKMKEKGDIPEGYSVSREKKERFSLILESASTNQTSMYLCASSSAFSTLQETQYFGPGTRLLVL.

This clonotype was recorded only once. As DNA, the CDR3 is TGTGCCAGCAGTTTACCGACAGAAAGTAGAGAAAAACTGTTTTTT. Encoded protein: CASSLPTESREKLFF. The V gene is TRBV28, the J gene TRBJ1-4; D might be TRBD1 (5 bases). The CDR3 runs 15 residues. V lost 2 bases and J 8 bases, leaving 15 bases between the germline ends. The germline CDR1 and CDR2 sequences are MDHEN and SYDVKM.

The sample holds a few counts of this clonotype. The chain carries TRBV7-2 and TRBJ2-1, with 7 bases matching TRBD1. V was clipped by 2 bases and J by 7 bases; unmatched bases: 8. The CDR3 has 15 residues. CDR1 is SGHTA, CDR2 FQGNSA, per germline. The CDR3 nucleotides read TGTGCCAGCAGCTTATACGGGGACAGCCGAAATGAGCAGTTCTTC. Translating gives CASSLYGDSRNEQFF.

The chain uses TRBV6-2 or TRBV6-3 and TRBJ1-1, with 9 bases that match TRBD1. Germline trimming cut 4 bases from V and 11 bases from J; bases unmatched to any gene: 11. The CDR3 is made up of 14 amino acids. Germline loops: CDR1 MNHEY, CDR2 SVGEGT. Here the CDR3 DNA reads TGTGCCAGCAGTTTCCTGGACAGGGGAGGCCAGGCTTTCTTT. Translating it yields CASSFLDRGGQAFF.

This chain links TRBV5-1 with TRBJ2-5; D gene ambiguous. There are 15 residues in the CDR3. The V gene's germline CDR1 is SGHRS and CDR2 YFSETQ. V gave up 2 bases and J gave up 1 base, with 12 bases separating them. The CDR3 region is CASSFISVSQETQYF. CDR3 DNA: TGCGCCAGCAGCTTTATTTCCGTTTCCCAAGAGACCCAGTACTTC.

The gene calls are TRBV4-1 and TRBJ2-3; D is perhaps TRBD1 (5 bases). Germline lookup yields CDR1 MGHRA and CDR2 YSYEKL. The CDR3 sequence is 17 residues long. V was trimmed by 4 bases and J by 3 bases, leaving 20 bases between them. CDR3 sequence reads: CASSPRRGLMWTDTQYF. CDR3 nucleotide sequence: TGCGCCAGCAGCCCTCGAAGGGGCCTAATGTGGACAGATACGCAGTATTTT.

As for this clonotype: The germline gene is not matched at one end of the junction; a read error may be the cause. This sequence joins TRBV20-1 and TRBJ1-2, with D possibly matching TRBD1 (5 bases). CDR1 DFQATT and CDR2 SNEGSKA come from the germline V gene (reference sequence). CDR3 length: 14 residues. Written as DNA, the CDR3 is TGCAGCGCTAGGGCTGGGGGGGGTACCTATGGCTACACCTTC. It translates to CSARAGGGTYGYTF.

Remarks on this clonotype: The junction does not match germline at one end; this may be a read error. This sequence joins TRBV9 and TRBJ2-6; D call uncertain. The germline gives CDR1 SGDLS, CDR2 YYNGEE. The CDR3 spans 17 residues. The CDR3 loop reads CAGSVGPSGSGANVLTF. CDR3 DNA: TGTGCCGGCAGCGTTGGACCCTCTGGGTCTGGGGCCAACGTCCTGACTTTC. Full variable domain (outside the CDR3, taken from reference TRBV9 and TRBJ2-6): DSGVTQTPKHLITATGQRVTLRCSPRSGDLSVYWYQQSLDQGLQFLIQYYNGEERAKGNILERFSAQQFPDLHSELNLSSLELGDSALYFCAGSVGPSGSGANVLTFGAGSRLTVL.

This clonotype turned up a few times. J is TRBJ2-3 and V is TRBV29-1, with 8 bases matching TRBD2. V shed 5 bases and J 0 bases; nucleotides not matched to a gene: 10. The length of the CDR3 is 16 residues. From germline, CDR1 is SQVTM and CDR2 ANQGSEA. The CDR3 region has the DNA TGCAGCGTTCAAGGGACTAGTGTTGGCAGCACAGATACGCAGTATTTT. Amino acids: CSVQGTSVGSTDTQYF.

This clonotype was counted between two and nine times. The chain carries TRBV6-6 and TRBJ1-2; no firm D call. CDR3 length: 14 amino acids. Between the trimmed V and J ends, which lost 4 bases and 4 bases, there was a span of 13 bases. Germline loops: CDR1 MNHNY, CDR2 SVGAGI (reference sequence). The CDR3 DNA sequence: TGTGCCAGCAGTTCGGACCGTTCCATCTATGGCTACACCTTC. Encoded protein: CASSSDRSIYGYTF.

Only a few counts were recorded for this clonotype. The V and J genes are TRBV29-1 and TRBJ2-3; 11 bases match TRBD2. Unmatched junction bases numbered 6, after V lost 6 bases and J lost 4 bases. This CDR3 contains 14 residues. CDR1 is SQVTM, CDR2 ANQGSEA, per germline. In nucleotides, the CDR3 is TGCAGCGTAACTAGCGGGAGTGGTGCAGATACGCAGTATTTT. As protein: CSVTSGSGADTQYF.

J is TRBJ2-5 and V is TRBV5-1; D is undetermined. The assigned J gene may be wrong: the sequence end matches TRBJ2-7 better. This CDR3 comprises 12 residues. Germline V CDR1 and CDR2: SGHRS, YFSETQ. The CDR3 is CASSYNRDEQYF. In DNA form, the CDR3 reads TGCGCCAGCAGCTATAACCGGGACGAGCAGTACTTC.

The chain is built from TRBV28 and TRBJ2-3; weak D call: TRBD1 (6 bases). Germline CDR1 and CDR2: MDHEN and SYDVKM. This CDR3 contains 13 residues. Deletions cut 2 bases from V and 10 bases from J, with 13 bases between. The CDR3 sequence: CASSLAYQGSQYF. As DNA, the CDR3 is TGTGCCAGCAGTTTAGCATATCAGGGGTCGCAGTATTTT.

Of note for this clonotype: An end of the junction differs from the germline gene, which may be a read error. This rearrangement joins TRBV10-3 to TRBJ2-5, with D tentatively TRBD1 or TRBD2 (5 bases each). This CDR3 contains 14 residues. Per the germline V gene, CDR1 is ENHRY and CDR2 is SYGVKD. CDR3 DNA sequence: TGTGTCATCAGTGAGGGGATTGACCAAGAGACCCAGTACTTC. It codes for CVISEGIDQETQYF.

V gene TRBV3-1 combines with J gene TRBJ2-7; D unclear. This CDR3 contains 14 residues. V gave up 5 bases and J gave up 2 bases, with 13 bases separating them. Germline CDR1 LGHDT, CDR2 YNNKEL (reference sequence). The CDR3 sequence is CASSGRTATYEQYF. CDR3 nucleotides: TGTGCCAGCAGCGGAAGGACGGCAACCTACGAGCAGTACTTC.

This clonotype turned up a few times. The chain recombines TRBV4-3 with TRBJ2-7, with TRBD1 identical over 8 bases. Germline V gives CDR1 LGHNA, CDR2 YSLEER. Losses at the gene ends were 0 bases for V and 3 bases for J; bases not matched to a gene: 7. The CDR3 runs to 16 residues. CDR3 region: CASSQERQGTIYEQYF. CDR3 nucleotide sequence: TGCGCCAGCAGCCAAGAAAGACAGGGGACGATCTACGAGCAGTACTTC.

The V and J genes are TRBV27 and TRBJ2-3; 8 nucleotides match TRBD2. The CDR3 spans 16 residues. CDR1 is MNHEY and CDR2 is SMNVEV in the germline V gene (reference sequence). The junction had 19 bases not matched to a gene; V was cut back by 9 bases and J by 8 bases. CDR3 in DNA: TGTGCCAGTAGGGTTAGAGGGACGGGGGGGCCGCGTACGCAGTATTTT. Its protein product is CASRVRGTGGPRTQYF.

The chain joins TRBV27 to TRBJ1-5, with D hard to call. The CDR3 totals 15 residues. Trimming cost V 3 bases and J 2 bases, with 11 bases left between them. Per the germline V gene, CDR1 is MNHEY and CDR2 is SMNVEV (reference sequence). The CDR3 reads CASSFNGDGNQPQHF. DNA of the CDR3: TGTGCCAGCAGTTTCAATGGGGATGGCAATCAGCCCCAGCATTTT.